This T cell receptor beta chain was profiled in a study of cytomegalovirus exposure and HLA in healthy donors. J lost 1 base, V lost 1 base, and 2 bases had no gene match. The germline gives CDR1 SGHVS, CDR2 FQNEAQ. CDR3 size: 16 residues. In the PCR, 60 Vbeta and 13 Jbeta primers were used. The assay was immunoSEQ multiplex PCR, and TCRdb's table has in-frame clones only and misses some. This table holds some 85,000 clones, around 77% found once. Material: PBMCs. The clonotype was recovered from a man aged 25 to 45 in good health and CMV-seronegative. The rearrangement links TRBV7-8 to TRBJ2-3; 10 positions match TRBD2. The CDR3 sequence is CASSLELAGGTDTQYF. The DNA of the CDR3 is TGTGCCAGCAGCTTAGAGCTAGCGGGGGGCACAGATACGCAGTATTTT.